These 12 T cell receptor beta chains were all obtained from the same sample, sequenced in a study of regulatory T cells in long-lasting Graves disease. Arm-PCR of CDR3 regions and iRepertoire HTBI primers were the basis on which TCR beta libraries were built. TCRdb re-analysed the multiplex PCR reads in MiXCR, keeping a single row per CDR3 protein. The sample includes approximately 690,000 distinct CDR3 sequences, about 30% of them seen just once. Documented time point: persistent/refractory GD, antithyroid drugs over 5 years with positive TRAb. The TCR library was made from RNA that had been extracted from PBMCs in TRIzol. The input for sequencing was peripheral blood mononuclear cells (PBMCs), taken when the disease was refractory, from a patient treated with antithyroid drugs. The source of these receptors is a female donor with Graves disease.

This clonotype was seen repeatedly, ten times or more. The CDR3: CASRGDSANSPLHF. The DNA of the CDR3 is TGTGCCAGCAGGGGGGACAGTGCCAATTCACCCCTCCACTTT. The gene calls are TRBV6-1 and TRBJ1-6; 7 bases map to TRBD1. The germline V gene encodes CDR1 MNHNS and CDR2 SASEGT. The CDR3 contains 14 residues. The V and J ends lost 6 bases and 7 bases, in that order; junction bases with no gene match: 6.

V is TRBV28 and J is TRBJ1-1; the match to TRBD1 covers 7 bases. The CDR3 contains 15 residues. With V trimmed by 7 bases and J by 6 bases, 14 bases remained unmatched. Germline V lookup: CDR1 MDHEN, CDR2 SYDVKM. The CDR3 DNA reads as TGTGCCAGCACCCCCCCCGGGACAGTCAGGGCTGAAGCTTTCTTT. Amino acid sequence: CASTPPGTVRAEAFF.

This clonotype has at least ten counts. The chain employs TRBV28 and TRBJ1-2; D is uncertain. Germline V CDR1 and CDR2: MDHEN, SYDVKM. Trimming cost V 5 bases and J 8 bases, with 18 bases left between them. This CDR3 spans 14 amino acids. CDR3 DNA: TGTGCCAGCAGTCTCCCGGGTGGTGCCGGCGGCTACACCTTC. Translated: CASSLPGGAGGYTF.

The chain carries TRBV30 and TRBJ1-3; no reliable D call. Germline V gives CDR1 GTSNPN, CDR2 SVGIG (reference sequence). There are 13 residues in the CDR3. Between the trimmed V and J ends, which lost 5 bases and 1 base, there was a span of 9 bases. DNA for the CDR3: TGTGCCTGGGGATTTGGGTCTGGAAACACCATATATTTT. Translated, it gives CAWGFGSGNTIYF.

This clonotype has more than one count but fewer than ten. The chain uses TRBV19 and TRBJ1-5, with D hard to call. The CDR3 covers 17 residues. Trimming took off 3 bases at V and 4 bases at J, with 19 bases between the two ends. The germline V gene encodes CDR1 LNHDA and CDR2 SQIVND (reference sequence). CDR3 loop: CASSIDGIPWGNQPQHF. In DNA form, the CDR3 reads TGTGCCAGTAGTATCGACGGCATTCCATGGGGAAATCAGCCCCAGCATTTT.

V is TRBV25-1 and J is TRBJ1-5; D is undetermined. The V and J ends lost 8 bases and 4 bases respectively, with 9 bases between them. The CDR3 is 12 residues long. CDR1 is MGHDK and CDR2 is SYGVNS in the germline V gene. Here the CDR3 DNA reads TGTGCCAGCGCCCTGGGGAATCAGCCCCAGCATTTT. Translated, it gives CASALGNQPQHF.

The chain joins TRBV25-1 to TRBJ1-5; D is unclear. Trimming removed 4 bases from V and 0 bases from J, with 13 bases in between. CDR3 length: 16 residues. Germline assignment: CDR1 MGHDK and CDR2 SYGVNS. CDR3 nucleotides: TGTGCCAGCAGTGCAAGCGACTCATATAGCAATCAGCCCCAGCATTTT. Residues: CASSASDSYSNQPQHF.

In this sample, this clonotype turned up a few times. This CDR3 reads CSALTNSYEQYF. In DNA, the CDR3 is TGCAGTGCCCTTACAAATTCCTACGAGCAGTACTTC. This chain joins TRBV20-1 and TRBJ2-7, with D unclear. V was clipped by 6 bases and J by 1 base, with 10 bases between them. Germline CDR1 is DFQATT and CDR2 is SNEGSKA (reference sequence). This CDR3 has 12 residues.

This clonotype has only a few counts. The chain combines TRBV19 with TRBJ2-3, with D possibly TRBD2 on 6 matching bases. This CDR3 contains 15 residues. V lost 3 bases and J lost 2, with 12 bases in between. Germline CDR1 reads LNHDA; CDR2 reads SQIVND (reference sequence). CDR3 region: CASSMALAVTDTQYF. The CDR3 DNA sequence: TGTGCCAGTAGTATGGCATTAGCGGTCACAGATACGCAGTATTTT.

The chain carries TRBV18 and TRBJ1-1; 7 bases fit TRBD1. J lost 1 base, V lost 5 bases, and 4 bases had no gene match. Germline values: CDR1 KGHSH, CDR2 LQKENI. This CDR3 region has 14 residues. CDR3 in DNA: TGTGCCAGCTCAAGCGACAGGGCGAACACTGAAGCTTTCTTT. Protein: CASSSDRANTEAFF.

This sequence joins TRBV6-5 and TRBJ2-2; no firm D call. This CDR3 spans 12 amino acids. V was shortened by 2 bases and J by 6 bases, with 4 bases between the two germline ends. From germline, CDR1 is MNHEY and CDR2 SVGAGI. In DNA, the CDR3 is TGTGCCAGCAGTTACGGGCCCGGGGAGCTGTTTTTT. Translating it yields CASSYGPGELFF.

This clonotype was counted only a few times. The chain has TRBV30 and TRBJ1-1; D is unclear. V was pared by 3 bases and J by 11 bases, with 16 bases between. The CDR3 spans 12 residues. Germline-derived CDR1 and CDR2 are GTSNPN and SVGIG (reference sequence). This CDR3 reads CAWSTIRLEAFF. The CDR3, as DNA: TGTGCCTGGAGCACCATTCGTCTCGAGGCTTTCTTT.